A selection of T cell receptor beta chains follows, all from one sample in a study of T cell responses to AZD1222 COVID-19 vaccine. Method: immunoSEQ multiplex PCR; TCRdb's copy keeps in-frame clones and lacks some. Of about 150,000 clones detected, about nine tenths appear once; the ten largest clones hold 3% to 3.5%. The sequencing used peripheral blood, collected on day 0 of AZD1222 vaccination. Every receptor here comes from an adult in good health. CDR3s leave out the opening cysteine and the closing phenylalanine or tryptophan.

>TRBV4-3|TRBJ1-1
ASSQGPGQGGRAF
>TRBV18|TRBJ1-3
ASSPNPSLLSGNTIY
>TRBV7-2|TRBJ1-2
ASSLGPETVYGYT
>TRBV7-9|TRBJ1-2
ASSLEGRVVGGYT
>TRBV10-3|TRBJ2-5
AISETQGGSETQY
>TRBV3-1/TRBV3-2|TRBJ2-1
ASSPLVSSYNEQF
>TRBV25-1|TRBJ1-1
ASSETVMNTEAF
>TRBV6-6|TRBJ1-3
ATQKGTSGNTIY
>TRBV5-4|TRBJ2-4
ASSGTEAKNIQY
>TRBV19|TRBJ2-1
ASSINTRGNEQF
>TRBV6-2/TRBV6-3|TRBJ1-6
ASSYGGTGVSPLH
>TRBV3-1/TRBV3-2|TRBJ2-7
ASSPGLAGGREQY
>TRBV27|TRBJ1-1
ASNDRVRMNTEAF
>TRBV6-2/TRBV6-3|TRBJ2-1
ASSQEILAGASDEQF
>TRBV4-3|TRBJ1-2
ASSHQFLGQGAQGYT
>TRBV6-5|TRBJ2-5
ASSYAPQETQY
>TRBV3-1/TRBV3-2|TRBJ1-2
ASSQEGLGAANYGYT
>TRBV23-1|TRBJ1-5
ASSRGGGINQPQH
>TRBV6-2/TRBV6-3|TRBJ1-5
ASSPTNWAQH
>TRBV3-1/TRBV3-2|TRBJ1-5
ASSRDRLQPQH
>TRBV12-5|TRBJ1-3
ASATGQGISGNTIY
>TRBV27|TRBJ2-2
ASSLERGGTGELF
>TRBV19|TRBJ2-5
ASSITSGGFQETQY
>TRBV19|TRBJ2-2
ASSPTGAAGELF